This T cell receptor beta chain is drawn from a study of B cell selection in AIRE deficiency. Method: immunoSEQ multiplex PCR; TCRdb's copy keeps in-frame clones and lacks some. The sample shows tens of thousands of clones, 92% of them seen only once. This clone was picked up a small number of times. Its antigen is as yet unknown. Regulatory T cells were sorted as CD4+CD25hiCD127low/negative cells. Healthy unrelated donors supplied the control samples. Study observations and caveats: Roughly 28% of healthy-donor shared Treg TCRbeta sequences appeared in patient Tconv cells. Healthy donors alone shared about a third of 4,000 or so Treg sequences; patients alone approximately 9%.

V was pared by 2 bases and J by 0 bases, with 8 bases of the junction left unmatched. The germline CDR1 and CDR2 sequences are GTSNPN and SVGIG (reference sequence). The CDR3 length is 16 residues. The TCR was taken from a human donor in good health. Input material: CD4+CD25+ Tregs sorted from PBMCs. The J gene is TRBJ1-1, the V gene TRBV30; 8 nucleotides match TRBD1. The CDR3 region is CAWSLQGASLNTEAFF. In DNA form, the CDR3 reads TGTGCCTGGAGTCTCCAGGGGGCGAGTTTGAACACTGAAGCTTTCTTT.